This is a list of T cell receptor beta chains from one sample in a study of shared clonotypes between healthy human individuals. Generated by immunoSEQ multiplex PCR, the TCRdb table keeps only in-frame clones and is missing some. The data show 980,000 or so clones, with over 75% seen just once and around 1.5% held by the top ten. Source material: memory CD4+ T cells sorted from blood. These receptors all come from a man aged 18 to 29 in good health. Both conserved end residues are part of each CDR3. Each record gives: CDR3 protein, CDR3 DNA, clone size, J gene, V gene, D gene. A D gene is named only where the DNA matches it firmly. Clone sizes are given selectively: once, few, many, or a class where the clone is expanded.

cdr3_aa: CASSERAGGTGELFF
cdr3_nt: TGTGCCAGCAGTGAGAGGGCAGGCGGCACCGGGGAGCTGTTTTTT
clone_size: .
j_call: TRBJ2-2
v_call: TRBV2
d_call: .

cdr3_aa: CASSAQGFNQPQHF
cdr3_nt: TGTGCCAGCAGTGCCCAGGGCTTCAATCAGCCCCAGCATTTT
clone_size: .
j_call: TRBJ1-5
v_call: TRBV27
d_call: .

cdr3_aa: CAWHRASGTEAFF
cdr3_nt: TGTGCCTGGCACCGTGCGAGCGGCACTGAAGCTTTCTTT
clone_size: .
j_call: TRBJ1-1
v_call: TRBV30
d_call: .

cdr3_aa: CASSVGISRGEQYF
cdr3_nt: TGTGCCAGCAGCGTGGGTATTAGTCGAGGGGAGCAGTACTTC
clone_size: .
j_call: TRBJ2-7
v_call: TRBV11-2
d_call: .

cdr3_aa: CATSSGGLGPTSGGYTF
cdr3_nt: TGTGCCACCAGCAGCGGAGGCTTAGGACCAACCTCGGGTGGCTACACCTTC
clone_size: few
j_call: TRBJ1-2
v_call: TRBV15
d_call: .

cdr3_aa: CASVQTGGANYGYTF
cdr3_nt: TGTGCCAGTGTTCAAACAGGGGGCGCGAACTATGGCTACACCTTC
clone_size: .
j_call: TRBJ1-2
v_call: TRBV25-1
d_call: TRBD1

cdr3_aa: CASRPGQGAWETQYF
cdr3_nt: TGTGCCAGCAGGCCCGGACAGGGGGCTTGGGAGACCCAGTACTTC
clone_size: .
j_call: TRBJ2-5
v_call: TRBV6-6
d_call: TRBD1

cdr3_aa: CASSPSGGAAETQYF
cdr3_nt: TGTGCCAGTAGCCCGAGCGGGGGGGCTGCAGAGACCCAGTACTTC
clone_size: .
j_call: TRBJ2-5
v_call: TRBV19
d_call: TRBD2

cdr3_aa: CASSNANRANTEAFF
cdr3_nt: TGTGCCAGCAGCAACGCCAACAGGGCGAACACTGAAGCTTTCTTT
clone_size: .
j_call: TRBJ1-1
v_call: TRBV7-9
d_call: .

cdr3_aa: CSVGGGEKSTDTQYF
cdr3_nt: TGCAGCGTAGGCGGGGGGGAAAAAAGCACAGATACGCAGTATTTT
clone_size: .
j_call: TRBJ2-3
v_call: TRBV29-1
d_call: TRBD2

cdr3_aa: CASSIGVDTQYF
cdr3_nt: TGTGCCAGTAGTATAGGGGTGGATACGCAGTATTTT
clone_size: .
j_call: TRBJ2-3
v_call: TRBV19
d_call: .

cdr3_aa: CASSLWIEGNEKLFF
cdr3_nt: TGTGCCAGCAGCCTCTGGATCGAAGGAAATGAAAAACTGTTTTTT
clone_size: .
j_call: TRBJ1-4
v_call: TRBV5-6
d_call: .

cdr3_aa: CASSHRGYEQYF
cdr3_nt: TGTGCCAGCAGCCACAGAGGGTACGAGCAGTACTTC
clone_size: .
j_call: TRBJ2-7
v_call: TRBV14
d_call: .

cdr3_aa: CASSSEGQGNTDTQYF
cdr3_nt: TGCGCCAGCAGCTCAGAGGGACAGGGGAACACAGATACGCAGTATTTT
clone_size: .
j_call: TRBJ2-3
v_call: TRBV5-1
d_call: TRBD1

cdr3_aa: CASSQGSGTGSYEQYF
cdr3_nt: TGCGCCAGCAGCCAAGGCTCCGGGACGGGATCCTACGAGCAGTACTTC
clone_size: .
j_call: TRBJ2-7
v_call: TRBV4-1
d_call: .

cdr3_aa: CASSPQLAGGFSSYNEQFF
cdr3_nt: TGCGCCAGCAGCCCCCAACTAGCGGGGGGATTCAGCTCCTACAATGAGCAGTTCTTC
clone_size: .
j_call: TRBJ2-1
v_call: TRBV5-1
d_call: TRBD2

cdr3_aa: CAISDDASNYGYTF
cdr3_nt: TGTGCCATCAGTGACGACGCGTCGAACTATGGCTACACCTTC
clone_size: .
j_call: TRBJ1-2
v_call: TRBV10-3
d_call: .

cdr3_aa: CASSPSPSNIQYF
cdr3_nt: TGTGCCAGCTCACCAAGTCCTTCGAACATTCAGTACTTC
clone_size: .
j_call: TRBJ2-4
v_call: TRBV18
d_call: .

cdr3_aa: CASSIEGNSGTQYF
cdr3_nt: TGCGCCAGCAGCATCGAGGGTAACTCAGGGACCCAGTACTTC
clone_size: .
j_call: TRBJ2-5
v_call: TRBV5-1
d_call: .

cdr3_aa: CASRRTGSPGEQYF
cdr3_nt: TGTGCCAGCAGGCGCACAGGATCCCCCGGCGAGCAGTACTTC
clone_size: .
j_call: TRBJ2-7
v_call: TRBV6-1
d_call: .

cdr3_aa: CASSPPAGGTEAFF
cdr3_nt: TGTGCCAGCAGCCCCCCGGCAGGGGGCACTGAAGCTTTCTTT
clone_size: .
j_call: TRBJ1-1
v_call: TRBV5-4
d_call: TRBD1

cdr3_aa: CASSYSDLYEQYF
cdr3_nt: TGTGCCAGCAGTTACTCTGACCTCTACGAGCAGTACTTC
clone_size: .
j_call: TRBJ2-7
v_call: TRBV6-5
d_call: .

cdr3_aa: CASSHAGANTQYF
cdr3_nt: TGTGCCAGCAGCCACGCGGGAGCGAATACGCAGTATTTT
clone_size: few
j_call: TRBJ2-3
v_call: TRBV14
d_call: TRBD2

cdr3_aa: CASSYSRDRVAGELFF
cdr3_nt: TGTGCCAGCAGTTACTCCAGGGACAGGGTCGCCGGGGAGCTGTTTTTT
clone_size: .
j_call: TRBJ2-2
v_call: TRBV6-5
d_call: TRBD1

cdr3_aa: CASSLKGLDVADTQYF
cdr3_nt: TGTGCCAGCAGCCTGAAGGGCCTAGATGTAGCAGATACGCAGTATTTT
clone_size: many
j_call: TRBJ2-3
v_call: TRBV5-6
d_call: .

cdr3_aa: CASSESGIGGTDTQYF
cdr3_nt: TGCGCCAGCAGCGAAAGCGGGATCGGGGGCACAGATACGCAGTATTTT
clone_size: .
j_call: TRBJ2-3
v_call: TRBV10-1
d_call: TRBD2

cdr3_aa: CASNSDIDTEAFF
cdr3_nt: TGTGCCAGCAACTCCGACATAGACACTGAAGCTTTCTTT
clone_size: .
j_call: TRBJ1-1
v_call: TRBV7-9
d_call: .

cdr3_aa: CASSFGEGSNQPQHF
cdr3_nt: TGTGCCAGTAGTTTCGGGGAAGGGAGCAATCAGCCCCAGCATTTT
clone_size: .
j_call: TRBJ1-5
v_call: TRBV19
d_call: .

cdr3_aa: CASSPGTNYGYTF
cdr3_nt: TGTGCCAGCAGTCCTGGGACAAACTATGGCTACACCTTC
clone_size: .
j_call: TRBJ1-2
v_call: TRBV28
d_call: .

cdr3_aa: CASSFGSGSYEQYF
cdr3_nt: TGCGCCAGCAGCTTTGGCAGCGGCTCCTACGAGCAGTACTTC
clone_size: .
j_call: TRBJ2-7
v_call: TRBV5-1
d_call: .

cdr3_aa: CASSSLTGGNTEAFF
cdr3_nt: TGTGCCAGCAGTTCACTTACAGGGGGGAACACTGAAGCTTTCTTT
clone_size: .
j_call: TRBJ1-1
v_call: TRBV6-5
d_call: TRBD1

cdr3_aa: CASSVTSGSYEQYF
cdr3_nt: TGCGCCAGCAGCGTGACTAGCGGCTCCTACGAGCAGTACTTC
clone_size: .
j_call: TRBJ2-7
v_call: TRBV5-1
d_call: TRBD2

cdr3_aa: CASSLGSGKEKLFF
cdr3_nt: TGCGCCAGCAGCTTGGGGAGTGGGAAGGAAAAACTGTTTTTT
clone_size: .
j_call: TRBJ1-4
v_call: TRBV5-1
d_call: .

cdr3_aa: CASTKIGGSYNEQFF
cdr3_nt: TGTGCCAGCACTAAAATAGGGGGAAGCTACAATGAGCAGTTCTTC
clone_size: .
j_call: TRBJ2-1
v_call: TRBV2
d_call: .

cdr3_aa: CASSLGGRPEKLFF
cdr3_nt: TGTGCCAGCAGCTTGGGGGGAAGGCCTGAAAAACTGTTTTTT
clone_size: .
j_call: TRBJ1-4
v_call: TRBV5-6
d_call: .

cdr3_aa: CAWSSFPGTGSMGYGYTF
cdr3_nt: TGTGCCTGGAGTTCCTTCCCGGGGACGGGTTCTATGGGCTATGGCTACACCTTC
clone_size: .
j_call: TRBJ1-2
v_call: TRBV30
d_call: .

cdr3_aa: CASTLSQQGQETQYF
cdr3_nt: TGTGCCAGCACCCTTAGCCAACAGGGCCAAGAGACCCAGTACTTC
clone_size: few
j_call: TRBJ2-5
v_call: TRBV28
d_call: .

cdr3_aa: CASSYGVRNVLTF
cdr3_nt: TGTGCCAGCAGCTACGGGGTCCGCAACGTCCTGACTTTC
clone_size: .
j_call: TRBJ2-6
v_call: TRBV28
d_call: .

cdr3_aa: CASSLRRGTGFQETQYF
cdr3_nt: TGTGCCAGCAGCCTCCGACGGGGGACAGGGTTCCAAGAGACCCAGTACTTC
clone_size: .
j_call: TRBJ2-5
v_call: TRBV7-8
d_call: TRBD1

cdr3_aa: CASSQIDRGGTQYF
cdr3_nt: TGTGCCAGCAGCCAGATAGACAGGGGGGGGACCCAGTACTTC
clone_size: .
j_call: TRBJ2-5
v_call: TRBV11-2
d_call: TRBD1

cdr3_aa: CASSYPRAGSYEQYF
cdr3_nt: TGTGCCAGCAGCTATCCCAGGGCAGGGAGCTACGAGCAGTACTTC
clone_size: .
j_call: TRBJ2-7
v_call: TRBV7-9
d_call: .

cdr3_aa: CASSLWRGTTEAFF
cdr3_nt: TGTGCCAGCAGCTTGTGGAGGGGTACCACTGAAGCTTTCTTT
clone_size: few
j_call: TRBJ1-1
v_call: TRBV5-8
d_call: .

cdr3_aa: CASSSGTGVSPLHF
cdr3_nt: TGCGCCAGCAGCTCCGGGACAGGGGTCTCACCCCTCCACTTT
clone_size: .
j_call: TRBJ1-6
v_call: TRBV5-1
d_call: TRBD1

cdr3_aa: CASSPGGRGPLNTEAFF
cdr3_nt: TGTGCCAGCAGCCCCGGTGGTAGGGGCCCGTTGAACACTGAAGCTTTCTTT
clone_size: .
j_call: TRBJ1-1
v_call: TRBV7-8
d_call: .

cdr3_aa: CASSSTGTGGTDTQYF
cdr3_nt: TGCGCCAGCAGCTCCACCGGGACAGGGGGCACAGATACGCAGTATTTT
clone_size: .
j_call: TRBJ2-3
v_call: TRBV5-1
d_call: TRBD1

cdr3_aa: CASSEARYEQYF
cdr3_nt: TGTGCCAGCAGTGAAGCTAGGTACGAGCAGTACTTC
clone_size: .
j_call: TRBJ2-7
v_call: TRBV6-1
d_call: .

cdr3_aa: CASSPGTGELFF
cdr3_nt: TGTGCCAGCAGCCCGGGCACCGGGGAGCTGTTTTTT
clone_size: .
j_call: TRBJ2-2
v_call: TRBV7-3
d_call: .

cdr3_aa: CASSPPQGRTEAFF
cdr3_nt: TGTGCCAGTAGTCCCCCGCAGGGTCGGACTGAAGCTTTCTTT
clone_size: .
j_call: TRBJ1-1
v_call: TRBV19
d_call: .

cdr3_aa: CASSAGQVMSTEAFF
cdr3_nt: TGTGCCAGCAGTGCCGGACAGGTCATGAGCACTGAAGCTTTCTTT
clone_size: .
j_call: TRBJ1-1
v_call: TRBV2
d_call: TRBD1

cdr3_aa: CASSRGGAQNEKLFF
cdr3_nt: TGTGCCAGCAGCCGAGGAGGGGCGCAAAATGAAAAACTGTTTTTT
clone_size: .
j_call: TRBJ1-4
v_call: TRBV7-2
d_call: .

cdr3_aa: CASTDRYNEQFF
cdr3_nt: TGTGCCAGCACTGACAGGTACAATGAGCAGTTCTTC
clone_size: .
j_call: TRBJ2-1
v_call: TRBV28
d_call: .

cdr3_aa: CASSPDRTYEQYF
cdr3_nt: TGTGCCAGCAGCCCGGACAGAACCTACGAGCAGTACTTC
clone_size: .
j_call: TRBJ2-7
v_call: TRBV28
d_call: .

cdr3_aa: CASRVNAALNTEAFF
cdr3_nt: TGTGCCAGTAGAGTCAATGCAGCTTTGAACACTGAAGCTTTCTTT
clone_size: few
j_call: TRBJ1-1
v_call: TRBV19
d_call: .

cdr3_aa: CASTQQGTGNSPLHF
cdr3_nt: TGTGCCAGTACACAACAGGGGACCGGTAATTCACCCCTCCACTTT
clone_size: few
j_call: TRBJ1-6
v_call: TRBV19
d_call: TRBD1